These 9 T cell receptor beta chains were sequenced from one sample in a study of blood T cell repertoires in COVID-19. TCRdb's table, derived via immunoSEQ multiplex PCR, lists solely in-frame clones and lacks some. The sample records some 190,000 clones, approximately 85% being singletons. The sequenced sample consisted of PBMCs or T cells enriched from blood (not recorded which). Receptor source: a middle-aged man with acute COVID-19.

CDR3 coding DNA: TGTGCCACCAGTGATAGGGGGAGGGCCCAAGAGACCCAGTACTTC. It specifies CATSDRGRAQETQYF. J is TRBJ2-5 and V is TRBV24-1; possibly TRBD2 for D (7 bases). Deletions cut 3 bases from V and 1 base from J, with 11 bases between. The CDR3 is 15 residues long. Germline CDR1 is KGHDR and CDR2 is SFDVKD.

The V call is TRBV18, the J call TRBJ1-5; 9 bases agree with TRBD1. With V trimmed by 6 bases and J by 6 bases, 6 bases remained unmatched. This CDR3 has 14 amino acids. Looked up from germline, CDR1 is KGHSH and CDR2 is LQKENI. CDR3 loop: CASSRRQGVQPQHF. The CDR3 DNA reads TGTGCCAGCTCCCGGAGACAGGGGGTTCAGCCCCAGCATTTT.

The CDR3 loop is CASSTRGTDTQYF. As DNA, the CDR3 is TGTGCCAGTAGTACTAGGGGGACAGATACGCAGTATTTT. The rearrangement uses TRBV19 and TRBJ2-3; a possible D gene is TRBD1 (6 bases). V dropped 4 bases and J dropped 3 bases, with 8 bases sitting between them. Germline assignment: CDR1 LNHDA and CDR2 SQIVND (reference sequence). The CDR3 length is 13 residues.

The rearrangement joins TRBV6-5 to TRBJ1-1; D may be TRBD1 (6 bases). This CDR3 region has 13 residues. From germline, CDR1 is MNHEY and CDR2 SVGAGI. Trimming took off 10 bases at V and 6 bases at J, with 18 bases between the two ends. This chain's CDR3 is CATPASRQAEAFF. CDR3 coding DNA: TGTGCCACCCCAGCTAGCCGACAGGCTGAAGCTTTCTTT.

The chain has TRBV11-2 and TRBJ1-3, with 7 bases fitting TRBD1. Germline V gene data show CDR1 as SGHAT and CDR2 as FQNNGV. This CDR3 spans 14 amino acids. The trim removed 5 bases at V and 8 bases at J, leaving 9 bases unmatched. The CDR3, as DNA: TGTGCCAGCAGCCTACTGACAGGGACTGACACCATATATTTT. Encoded protein: CASSLLTGTDTIYF.

The chain combines TRBV6-4 with TRBJ2-7; D perhaps matches TRBD1 (6 bases). V gave up 8 bases and J gave up 2 bases, with 13 bases separating them. CDR1 is MRHNA and CDR2 is SNTAGT in the germline V gene. There are 13 residues in the CDR3. CDR3 in DNA: TGTGCCAGCGGGGGACACGATACCTACGAGCAGTACTTC. Protein product: CASGGHDTYEQYF.

The CDR3 region has the DNA TGTGCCAGCAGCCCCGTCACCGGGGAGCTGTTTTTT. Amino acid sequence: CASSPVTGELFF. The chain has TRBV5-4 and TRBJ2-2; D is uncertain. V was shortened by 4 bases and J by 4 bases, with 5 bases between the two germline ends. Germline V gene lookup returns CDR1 SGHNT and CDR2 YYREEE (reference sequence). The CDR3 sequence is 12 residues long.

This clone was observed once. The chain carries TRBV9 and TRBJ2-7; D remains ambiguous. Germline CDR1 reads SGDLS; CDR2 reads YYNGEE. The V gene lost 0 bases and the J gene lost 3 bases, with 16 bases spanning the gap. The CDR3 runs to 16 residues. The CDR3, as DNA: TGTGCCAGCAGCGTAGGATCGCAGGCTGCTCTCTACGAGCAGTACTTC. Protein: CASSVGSQAALYEQYF.

This chain connects TRBV3-1 (or the pseudogene TRBV3-2) to TRBJ2-7; TRBD2 agrees at 7 bases. From germline, CDR1 is LGHDT and CDR2 YNNKEL (reference sequence). The J segment lost 2 bases and the V segment lost 2 bases, leaving 3 bases of the junction unmatched. The CDR3 loop spans 14 amino acids. CDR3 region: CASSQSSGTYEQYF. CDR3 nucleotide sequence: TGTGCCAGCAGCCAATCTAGCGGCACCTACGAGCAGTACTTC.